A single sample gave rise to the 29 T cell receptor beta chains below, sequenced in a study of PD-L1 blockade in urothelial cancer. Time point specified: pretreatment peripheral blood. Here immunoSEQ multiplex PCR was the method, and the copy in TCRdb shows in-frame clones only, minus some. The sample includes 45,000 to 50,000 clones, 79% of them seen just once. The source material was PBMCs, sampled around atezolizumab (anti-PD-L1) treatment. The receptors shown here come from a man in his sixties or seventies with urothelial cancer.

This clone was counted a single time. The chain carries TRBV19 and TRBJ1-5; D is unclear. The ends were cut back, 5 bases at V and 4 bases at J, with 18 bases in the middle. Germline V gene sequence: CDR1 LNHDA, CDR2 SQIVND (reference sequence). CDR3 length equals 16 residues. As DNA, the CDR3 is TGTGCCAGTAGTTTACTCCGGGAGTCACAGAATCAGCCCCAGCATTTT. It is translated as CASSLLRESQNQPQHF.

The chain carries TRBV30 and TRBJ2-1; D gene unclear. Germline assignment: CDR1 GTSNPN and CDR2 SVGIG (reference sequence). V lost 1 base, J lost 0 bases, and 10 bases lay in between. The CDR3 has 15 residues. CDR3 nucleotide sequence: TGTGCCTGGAGTGGCGCCAAGTCCTCCTACAATGAGCAGTTCTTC. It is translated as CAWSGAKSSYNEQFF.

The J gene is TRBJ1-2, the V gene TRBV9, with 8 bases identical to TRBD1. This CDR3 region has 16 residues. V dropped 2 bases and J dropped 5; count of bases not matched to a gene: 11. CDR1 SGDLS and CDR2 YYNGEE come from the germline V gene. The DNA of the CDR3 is TGTGCCAGCAGCGTGAGGCGGTCAGGGGGCTCATATGGCTACACCTTC. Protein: CASSVRRSGGSYGYTF.

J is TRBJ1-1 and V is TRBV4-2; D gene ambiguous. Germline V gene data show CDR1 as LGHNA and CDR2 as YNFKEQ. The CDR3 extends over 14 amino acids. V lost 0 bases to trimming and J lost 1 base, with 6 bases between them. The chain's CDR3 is CASSQDPGNTEAFF. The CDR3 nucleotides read TGTGCCAGCAGCCAAGACCCCGGGAACACTGAAGCTTTCTTT.

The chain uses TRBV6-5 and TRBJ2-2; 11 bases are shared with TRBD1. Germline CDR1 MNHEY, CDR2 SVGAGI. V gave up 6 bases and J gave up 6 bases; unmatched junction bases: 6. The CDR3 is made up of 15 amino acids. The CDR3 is CASRLDRGLAGELFF. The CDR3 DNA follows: TGTGCCAGCAGACTGGACAGGGGGCTGGCCGGGGAGCTGTTTTTT.

The CDR3 spells CASGQGAGMNTEAFF. The CDR3 DNA follows: TGTGCCAGCGGACAGGGGGCTGGGATGAACACTGAAGCTTTCTTT. The chain links TRBV2 to TRBJ1-1, with 11 bases lining up with TRBD1. CDR1 SNHLY and CDR2 FYNNEI come from the germline V gene. V shed 8 bases and J 0 bases; nucleotides not matched to a gene: 5. The CDR3 runs to 15 residues.

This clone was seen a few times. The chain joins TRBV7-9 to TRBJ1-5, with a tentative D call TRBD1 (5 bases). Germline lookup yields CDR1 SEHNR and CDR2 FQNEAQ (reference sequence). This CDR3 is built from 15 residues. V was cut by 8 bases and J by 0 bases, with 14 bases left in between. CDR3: CASGDWGDSNQPQHF. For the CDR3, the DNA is TGTGCCAGCGGCGATTGGGGGGATAGCAATCAGCCCCAGCATTTT.

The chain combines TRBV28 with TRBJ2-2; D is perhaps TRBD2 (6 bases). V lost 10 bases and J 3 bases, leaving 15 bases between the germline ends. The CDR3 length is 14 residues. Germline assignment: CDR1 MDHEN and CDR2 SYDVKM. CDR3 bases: TGTGCCACCGCAGCGGGCGCCTACACCGGGGAGCTGTTTTTT. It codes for CATAAGAYTGELFF.

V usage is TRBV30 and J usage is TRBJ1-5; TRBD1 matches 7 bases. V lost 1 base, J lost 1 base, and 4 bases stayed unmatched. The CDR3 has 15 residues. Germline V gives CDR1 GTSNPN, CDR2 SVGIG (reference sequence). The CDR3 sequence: CAWSEGDRSNQPQHF. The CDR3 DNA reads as TGTGCCTGGAGTGAGGGGGACAGAAGCAATCAGCCCCAGCATTTT.

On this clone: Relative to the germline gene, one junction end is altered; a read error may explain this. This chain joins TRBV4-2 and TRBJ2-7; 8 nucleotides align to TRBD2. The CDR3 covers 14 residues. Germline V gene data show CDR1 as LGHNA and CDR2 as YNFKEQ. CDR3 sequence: CASSQDMLAGPSNF. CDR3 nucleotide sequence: TGTGCCAGCAGCCAAGATATGCTAGCGGGTCCCAGTAACTTC.

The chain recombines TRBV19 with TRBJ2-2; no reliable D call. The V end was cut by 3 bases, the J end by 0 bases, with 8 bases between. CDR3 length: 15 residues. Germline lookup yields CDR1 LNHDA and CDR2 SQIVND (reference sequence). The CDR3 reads CASSIRLANTGELFF. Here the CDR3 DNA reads TGTGCCAGTAGTATCCGGTTAGCGAACACCGGGGAGCTGTTTTTT.

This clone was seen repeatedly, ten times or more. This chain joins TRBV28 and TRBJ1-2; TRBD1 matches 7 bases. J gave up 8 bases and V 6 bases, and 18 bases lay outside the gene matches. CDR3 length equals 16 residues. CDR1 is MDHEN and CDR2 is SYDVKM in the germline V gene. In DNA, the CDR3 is TGTGCCAGCAGCCGCCCCGTAACGAGACAGGGCTACGGCTACACCTTC. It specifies CASSRPVTRQGYGYTF.

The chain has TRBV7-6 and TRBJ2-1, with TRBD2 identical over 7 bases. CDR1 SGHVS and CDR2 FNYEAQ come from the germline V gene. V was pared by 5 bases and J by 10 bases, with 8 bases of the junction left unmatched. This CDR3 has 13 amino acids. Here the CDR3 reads CASSRGLVNEQFF. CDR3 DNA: TGTGCCAGCAGCCGAGGACTAGTCAACGAGCAGTTCTTC.

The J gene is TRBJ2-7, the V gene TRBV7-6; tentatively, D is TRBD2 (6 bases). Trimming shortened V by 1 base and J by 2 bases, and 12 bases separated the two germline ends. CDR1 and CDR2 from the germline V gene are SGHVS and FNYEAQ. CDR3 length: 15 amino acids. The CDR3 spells CASSLGAGETYEQYF. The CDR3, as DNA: TGTGCCAGCAGCTTAGGAGCGGGTGAGACCTACGAGCAGTACTTC. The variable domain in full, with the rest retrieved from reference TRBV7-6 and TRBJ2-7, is GAGVSQSPRYKVTKRGQDVALRCDPISGHVSLYWYRQALGQGPEFLTYFNYEAQQDKSGLPNDRFSAERPEGSISTLTIQRTEQRDSAMYRCASSLGAGETYEQYFGPGTRLTVT.

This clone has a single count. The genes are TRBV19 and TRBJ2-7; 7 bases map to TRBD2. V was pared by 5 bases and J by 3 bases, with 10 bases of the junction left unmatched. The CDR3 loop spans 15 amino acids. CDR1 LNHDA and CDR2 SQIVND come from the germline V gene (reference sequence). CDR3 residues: CASSPRGSGFYEQYF. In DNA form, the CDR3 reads TGTGCCAGTAGTCCCCGGGGTAGCGGGTTCTACGAGCAGTACTTC.

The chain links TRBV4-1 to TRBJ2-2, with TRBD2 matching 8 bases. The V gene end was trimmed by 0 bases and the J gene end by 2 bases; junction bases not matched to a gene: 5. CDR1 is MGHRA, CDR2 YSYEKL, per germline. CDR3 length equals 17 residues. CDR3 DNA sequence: TGCGCCAGCAGCCAAGAGACTAGCGCAAGAAACACCGGGGAGCTGTTTTTT. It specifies CASSQETSARNTGELFF.

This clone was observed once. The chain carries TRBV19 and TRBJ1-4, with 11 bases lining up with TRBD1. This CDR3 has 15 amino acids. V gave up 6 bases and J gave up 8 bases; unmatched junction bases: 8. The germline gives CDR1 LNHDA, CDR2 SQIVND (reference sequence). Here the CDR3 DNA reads TGTGCCAGTAGCAACCGGGACAGGGGGAGAGAAAAACTGTTTTTT. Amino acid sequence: CASSNRDRGREKLFF.

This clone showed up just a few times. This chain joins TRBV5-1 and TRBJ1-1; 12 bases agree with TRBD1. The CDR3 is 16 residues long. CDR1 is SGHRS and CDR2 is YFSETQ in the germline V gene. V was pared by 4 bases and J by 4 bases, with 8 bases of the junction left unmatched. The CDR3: CASSPGTGGWATEAFF. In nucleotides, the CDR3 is TGCGCCAGCAGCCCTGGGACAGGGGGCTGGGCCACTGAAGCTTTCTTT.

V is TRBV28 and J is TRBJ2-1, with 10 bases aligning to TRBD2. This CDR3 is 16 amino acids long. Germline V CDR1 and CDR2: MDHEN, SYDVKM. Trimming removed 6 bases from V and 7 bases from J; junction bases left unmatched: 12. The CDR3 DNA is TGTGCCAGCAGATCAGCGGGAGGGCCAGGGGTGAATGAGCAGTTCTTC. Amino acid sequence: CASRSAGGPGVNEQFF.

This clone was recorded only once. The CDR3 sequence is CASSLVVPGNTGELFF. The CDR3 DNA is TGCGCCAGCAGCTTGGTGGTCCCGGGGAACACCGGGGAGCTGTTTTTT. The chain is built from TRBV5-1 and TRBJ2-2; D is unresolved. V shed 0 bases and J shed 1 base, with 10 bases lying between them. The CDR3 contains 16 residues. CDR1 and CDR2 (germline): SGHRS, YFSETQ.

CDR3 coding DNA: TGTGCCAGCAGTTATAACAGGGGGCGCACCGGGGAGCTGTTTTTT. This gives the protein CASSYNRGRTGELFF. The chain uses TRBV27 and TRBJ2-2; 9 positions agree with TRBD1. The CDR3 is 15 amino acids. V dropped 4 bases and J dropped 4; count of bases not matched to a gene: 4. Germline V CDR1 and CDR2: MNHEY, SMNVEV (reference sequence).

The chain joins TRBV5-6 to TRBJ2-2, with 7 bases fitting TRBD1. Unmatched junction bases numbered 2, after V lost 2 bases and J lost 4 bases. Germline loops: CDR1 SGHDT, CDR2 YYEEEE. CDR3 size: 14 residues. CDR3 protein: CASSFAGGTGELFF. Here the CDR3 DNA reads TGTGCCAGCAGCTTTGCAGGGGGCACCGGGGAGCTGTTTTTT.

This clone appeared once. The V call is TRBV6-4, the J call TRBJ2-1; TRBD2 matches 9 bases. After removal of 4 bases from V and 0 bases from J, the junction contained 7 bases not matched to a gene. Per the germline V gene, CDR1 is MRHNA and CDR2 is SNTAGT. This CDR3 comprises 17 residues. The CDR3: CASSAGVAGASYNEQFF. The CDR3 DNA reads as TGTGCCAGCAGTGCGGGGGTAGCGGGAGCCTCCTACAATGAGCAGTTCTTC.

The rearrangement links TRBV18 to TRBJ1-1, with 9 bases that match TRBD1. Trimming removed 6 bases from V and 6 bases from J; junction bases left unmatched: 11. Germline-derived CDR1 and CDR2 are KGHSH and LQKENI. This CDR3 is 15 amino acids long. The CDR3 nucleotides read TGTGCCAGCTCGCGGGCCGGGACAGGGAATTCTGAAGCTTTCTTT. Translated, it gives CASSRAGTGNSEAFF.

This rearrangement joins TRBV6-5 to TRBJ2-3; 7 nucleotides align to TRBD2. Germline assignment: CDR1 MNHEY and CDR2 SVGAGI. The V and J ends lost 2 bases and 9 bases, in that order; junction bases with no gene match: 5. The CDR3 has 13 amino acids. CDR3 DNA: TGTGCCAGCAGTTACGGCAGGGAGGGCACGCAGTATTTT. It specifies CASSYGREGTQYF.

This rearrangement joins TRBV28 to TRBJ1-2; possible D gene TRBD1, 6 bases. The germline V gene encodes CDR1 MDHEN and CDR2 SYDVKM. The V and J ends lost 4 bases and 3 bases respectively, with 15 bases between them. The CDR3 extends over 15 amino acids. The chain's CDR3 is CASSSAGVNDYGYTF. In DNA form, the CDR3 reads TGTGCCAGCAGTTCCGCAGGGGTTAACGACTATGGCTACACCTTC.

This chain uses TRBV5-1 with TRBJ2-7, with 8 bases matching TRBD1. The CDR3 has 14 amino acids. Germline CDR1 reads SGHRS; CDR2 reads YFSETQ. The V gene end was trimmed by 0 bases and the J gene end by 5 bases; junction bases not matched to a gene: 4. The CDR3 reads CASSLGQGANEQYF. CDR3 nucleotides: TGCGCCAGCAGCTTGGGGCAGGGGGCCAACGAGCAGTACTTC.

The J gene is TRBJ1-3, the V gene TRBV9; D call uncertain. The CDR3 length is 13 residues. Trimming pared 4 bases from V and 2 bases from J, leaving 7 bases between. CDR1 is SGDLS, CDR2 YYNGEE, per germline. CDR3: CASSPEPGNTIYF. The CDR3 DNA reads TGTGCCAGCAGCCCCGAGCCTGGAAACACCATATATTTT.

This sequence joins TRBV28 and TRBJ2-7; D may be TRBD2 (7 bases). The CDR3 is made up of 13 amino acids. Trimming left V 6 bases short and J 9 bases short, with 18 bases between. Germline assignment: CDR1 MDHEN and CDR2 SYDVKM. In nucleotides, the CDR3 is TGTGCCAGCAGGCCCTCGAGGGGGGGGATGCAGTACTTC. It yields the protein CASRPSRGGMQYF. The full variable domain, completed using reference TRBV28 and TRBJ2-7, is DVKVTQSSRYLVKRTGEKVFLECVQDMDHENMFWYRQDPGLGLRLIYFSYDVKMKEKGDIPEGYSVSREKKERFSLILESASTNQTSMYLCASRPSRGGMQYFGPGTRLTVT.